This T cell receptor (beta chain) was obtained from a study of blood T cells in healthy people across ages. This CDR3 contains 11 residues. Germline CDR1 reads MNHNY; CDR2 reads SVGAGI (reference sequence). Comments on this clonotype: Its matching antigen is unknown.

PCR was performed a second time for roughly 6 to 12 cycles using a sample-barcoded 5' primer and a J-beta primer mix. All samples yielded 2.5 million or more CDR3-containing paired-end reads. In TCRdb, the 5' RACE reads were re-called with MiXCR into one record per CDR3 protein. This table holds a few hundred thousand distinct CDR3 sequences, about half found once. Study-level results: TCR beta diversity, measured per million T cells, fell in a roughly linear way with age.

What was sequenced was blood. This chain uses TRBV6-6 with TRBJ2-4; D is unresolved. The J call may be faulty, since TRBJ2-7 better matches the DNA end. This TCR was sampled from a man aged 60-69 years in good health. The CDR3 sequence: CASSYHSEQYF. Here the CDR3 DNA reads TGTGCCAGCAGTTACCACTCCGAGCAGTACTTC.